The 15 T cell receptor beta chains given below trace back to one sample, sequenced in a study of blood T cell repertoires in COVID-19. The repertoire was sequenced with immunoSEQ multiplex PCR; TCRdb's copy has only in-frame clones and lacks some. This repertoire shows roughly 89,000 clones, roughly 80% found once; its top ten account for approximately 10%. The specimen sequenced was peripheral blood. The receptor source for this set is a woman aged 70 to 79 with acute or convalescent COVID-19.

The J gene is TRBJ2-7, the V gene TRBV5-1, with D tentatively TRBD2 (5 bases). This CDR3 has 14 amino acids. CDR1 is SGHRS, CDR2 YFSETQ, per germline. Trimming took 4 bases from V and 7 from J, leaving 18 bases between them. Here the CDR3 DNA reads TGCGCCAGCAGCCCCGGGCCACCGGACTGGGAGCAGTACTTC. It translates to CASSPGPPDWEQYF. Based on the CDR3 plus reference TRBV5-1 and TRBJ2-7, the full variable domain is KAGVTQTPRYLIKTRGQQVTLSCSPISGHRSVSWYQQTPGQGLQFLFEYFSETQRNKGNFPGRFSGRQFSNSRSEMNVSTLELGDSALYLCASSPGPPDWEQYFGPGTRLTVT.

The chain couples TRBV30 to TRBJ1-5, with D hard to call. Germline CDR1 and CDR2: GTSNPN and SVGIG (reference sequence). With 0 bases removed from V and 11 bases from J, the gap between germline ends came to 14 bases. This CDR3 contains 13 residues. The CDR3 reads CAWSVQGGGAQHF. The CDR3 DNA reads TGTGCCTGGAGTGTACAAGGTGGAGGTGCCCAGCATTTT.

V gene TRBV27 combines with J gene TRBJ1-5; possible D gene TRBD1, 6 bases. The CDR3 has 15 residues. The V end was cut by 2 bases, the J end by 1 base, with 9 bases between. The germline V gene has CDR1 MNHEY and CDR2 SMNVEV (reference sequence). The CDR3 loop reads CASSLRGSSNQPQHF. The CDR3 nucleotides read TGTGCCAGCAGTTTAAGGGGGTCGAGCAATCAGCCCCAGCATTTT.

This clone was seen more than once but under ten times. The chain couples TRBV20-1 to TRBJ1-1; D unclear. This CDR3 has 10 residues. The germline V and J ends were trimmed by 5 bases and 9 bases, with 10 bases remaining between them. Looked up from germline, CDR1 is DFQATT and CDR2 is SNEGSKA (reference sequence). CDR3 residues: CSALDVKAFF. The CDR3, as DNA: TGCAGTGCTCTAGACGTAAAAGCTTTCTTT.

The chain combines TRBV7-9 with TRBJ2-5, with 9 positions matching TRBD1. The CDR3 is 14 amino acids. Germline values: CDR1 SEHNR, CDR2 FQNEAQ (reference sequence). Germline trimming cut 1 base from V and 5 bases from J; bases unmatched to any gene: 2. The CDR3 DNA reads TGTGCCAGCAGCTTAGAAGGGACAGGGGAGACCCAGTACTTC. Translated: CASSLEGTGETQYF. The entire variable domain, with the rest obtained from reference TRBV7-9 and TRBJ2-5, is as follows: DTGVSQNPRHKITKRGQNVTFRCDPISEHNRLYWYRQTLGQGPEFLTYFQNEAQLEKSRLLSDRFSAERPKGSFSTLEIQRTEQGDSAMYLCASSLEGTGETQYFGPGTRLLVL.

This clone appeared a single time. The chain has TRBV5-5 and TRBJ2-5; D is ambiguous. Trimming cost V 4 bases and J 0 bases, with 10 bases left between them. Germline-derived CDR1 and CDR2 are SGHKS and YYEKEE (reference sequence). The CDR3 is 14 amino acids. CDR3 coding DNA: TGTGCCAGCAGCCCTCAACTATACCAAGAGACCCAGTACTTC. Its protein product is CASSPQLYQETQYF.

V usage is TRBV29-1 and J usage is TRBJ1-1, with TRBD1 identical over 10 bases. The CDR3 length is 13 residues. Trimming removed 7 bases from V and 1 base from J; junction bases left unmatched: 3. Germline-derived CDR1 and CDR2 are SQVTM and ANQGSEA. This CDR3 reads CSGRDRGNTEAFF. CDR3 DNA: TGCAGCGGGCGGGACAGGGGGAACACTGAAGCTTTCTTT.

The rearrangement uses TRBV9 and TRBJ2-3; 7 bases map to TRBD1. Trimming at V came to 0 bases and at J to 3 bases, leaving 7 bases not matched to a gene. The CDR3 spans 16 residues. CDR1 is SGDLS and CDR2 is YYNGEE in the germline V gene. The CDR3 loop is CASSVAGTARTDTQYF. In nucleotides, the CDR3 is TGTGCCAGCAGCGTAGCCGGGACAGCTCGAACAGATACGCAGTATTTT.

The chain links TRBV3-1 (or the pseudogene TRBV3-2) to TRBJ1-2; D not resolved. CDR3 size: 14 residues. Trimming took off 4 bases at V and 4 bases at J, with 13 bases between the two ends. Germline values: CDR1 LGHDT, CDR2 YNNKEL (reference sequence). The CDR3 sequence is CASSPAAIFYGYTF. CDR3 sequence (DNA): TGTGCCAGCAGCCCTGCGGCAATCTTCTATGGCTACACCTTC.

V is TRBV7-2 and J is TRBJ1-6; D gene ambiguous. This CDR3 is 13 amino acids long. Germline CDR1 reads SGHTA; CDR2 reads FQGNSA. The germline V and J ends were trimmed by 5 bases and 9 bases, with 11 bases remaining between them. In DNA form, the CDR3 reads TGTGCCAGCAGCCCCCCGTGGCCTTCACCCCTCCACTTT. Translated: CASSPPWPSPLHF. Complete variable domain (other parts from reference TRBV7-2 and TRBJ1-6): GAGVSQSPSNKVTEKGKDVELRCDPISGHTALYWYRQSLGQGLEFLIYFQGNSAPDKSGLPSDRFSAERTGGSVSTLTIQRTQQEDSAVYLCASSPPWPSPLHFGNGTRLTVT.

About this clone: The same CDR3 also results from other DNA sequences found in this sample. The rearrangement uses TRBV5-1 and TRBJ2-2; 7 positions agree with TRBD2. The germline V gene encodes CDR1 SGHRS and CDR2 YFSETQ. Trimming at V came to 0 bases and at J to 5 bases, leaving 4 bases not matched to a gene. The CDR3 has 15 amino acids. The CDR3 bases are TGCGCCAGCAGCTTGGCCACCGGGGGGACCGGGGAGCTGTTTTTT. It encodes CASSLATGGTGELFF.

CDR3 sequence (DNA): TGTGCCAGCAGTGCCACAGGGGGCTATGGCTACACCTTC. This codes for CASSATGGYGYTF. The chain uses TRBV2 and TRBJ1-2; 8 nucleotides match TRBD1. The CDR3 length is 13 residues. Germline-derived CDR1 and CDR2 are SNHLY and FYNNEI. V shed 4 bases, J shed 4 bases, and the junction held 2 bases outside the gene matches.

This chain links TRBV5-1 with TRBJ2-7, with TRBD1 matching 9 bases. V lost 2 bases and J lost 3; bases outside the gene matches: 6. The CDR3 contains 15 residues. Per the germline V gene, CDR1 is SGHRS and CDR2 is YFSETQ. CDR3: CASSLSGTGLYEQYF. In DNA form, the CDR3 reads TGCGCCAGCAGCTTATCCGGGACAGGGCTCTACGAGCAGTACTTC.

The chain employs TRBV11-2 and TRBJ2-3; 10 bases are a match to TRBD1. CDR3 length: 14 residues. The V and J ends lost 2 bases and 7 bases, in that order; junction bases with no gene match: 3. Per the germline V gene, CDR1 is SGHAT and CDR2 is FQNNGV. CDR3: CASSLRDRGYTQYF. The CDR3 DNA reads TGTGCCAGCAGCTTAAGGGACAGGGGATATACGCAGTATTTT.

J is TRBJ1-2 and V is TRBV24-1; no firm D call. The CDR3 extends over 13 amino acids. Germline CDR1 KGHDR, CDR2 SFDVKD. V lost 6 bases and J lost 0, with 7 bases in between. CDR3: CATSPAANYGYTF. CDR3 DNA: TGTGCCACCAGTCCGGCGGCTAACTATGGCTACACCTTC.